This T cell receptor (beta chain) was sequenced during a study of TIL therapy for anti-PD-1-resistant metastatic lung cancer. Trimming took 4 bases from V and 2 from J, leaving 8 bases between them. The CDR3 covers 14 residues. Germline V lookup: CDR1 SGHTA, CDR2 FQGNSA. General observations from the study: Compared with baseline intratumoral T cells, expanded TIL cultures were more clonal and less diverse (approximately 6.4% vs 31%). This highly selected cohort may not generalize to typical lung cancer patients.

This clone was picked up one time. Its specificity is unknown. Specified time point: pre-treatment sample, taken before nivolumab and TIL therapy. Most excised metastases sampled were pleural nodules or supraclavicular lymph nodes. Tumors were harvested before any PD-1/PD-L1 blockade. Adults with stage 4 NSCLC were enrolled in a phase I trial. This was the immunoSEQ v3 assay. The assay was immunoSEQ multiplex PCR, and TCRdb's table has in-frame clones only and misses some. The profile shows 45,000 to 60,000 clones, just over 70% of them singletons. This chain connects TRBV7-2 to TRBJ2-2; D gene ambiguous. The specimen was tumor tissue, collected at baseline. The receptor comes from a person aged 25 to 85 with non-small cell lung cancer. For the CDR3, the DNA is TGTGCCAGCAGCTCATACAGTAACACCGGGGAGCTGTTTTTT. Amino acids: CASSSYSNTGELFF.